These 13 T cell receptor beta chains were sequenced from one sample in a study of T cells in Graves' hyperthyroidism and ophthalmopathy. Researchers took RNA transcripts and amplified the TCR beta CDR3 regions from them. RT-PCR in the first round (using the HTBI primer set) targeted the TCR CDR3. TCRdb reprocessed the multiplex PCR reads via MiXCR and lists one record per CDR3 protein. The sample carries over 400,000 distinct CDR3 sequences, 20% to 25% recorded once. The sample comprised blood. These receptors were collected from a woman aged 70-85 years with Graves' ophthalmopathy.

This clonotype has more than one count but fewer than ten. The rearrangement links TRBV5-5 to TRBJ1-2; maybe TRBD1 (6 bases). The CDR3 has 15 residues. V lost 0 bases and J lost 0, with 9 bases in between. Germline V lookup: CDR1 SGHKS, CDR2 YYEKEE (reference sequence). This chain's CDR3 is CASSLGRTANYGYTF. CDR3 nucleotides: TGTGCCAGCAGCTTGGGGCGGACAGCTAACTATGGCTACACCTTC.

In this sample, this clonotype turned up many times. The chain is built from TRBV10-3 and TRBJ2-7, with 13 bases identical to TRBD2. CDR1 is ENHRY and CDR2 is SYGVKD in the germline V gene. V dropped 6 bases and J dropped 0; count of bases not matched to a gene: 2. The CDR3 consists of 15 residues. This chain's CDR3 is CAIRGTSGNSYEQYF. The CDR3 DNA reads TGTGCCATCAGGGGGACTAGCGGGAACTCCTACGAGCAGTACTTC.

The chain is built from TRBV29-1 and TRBJ2-3; D is possibly TRBD1 or TRBD2 (5 bases each). Per germline, CDR1 SQVTM and CDR2 ANQGSEA. The CDR3 extends over 15 amino acids. Trimming pared 7 bases from V and 2 bases from J, leaving 19 bases between. CDR3: CSAWDDVLITDTQYF. CDR3 DNA: TGCAGCGCCTGGGACGACGTTCTAATCACAGATACGCAGTATTTT.

This sequence joins TRBV5-1 and TRBJ2-1; D might be TRBD2 (6 bases). There are 17 residues in the CDR3. Germline assignment: CDR1 SGHRS and CDR2 YFSETQ. V was trimmed by 0 bases and J by 6 bases, leaving 19 bases between them. The CDR3 protein is CASSLELATGRSNEQFF. The CDR3 DNA reads as TGCGCCAGCAGCTTGGAACTAGCCACGGGAAGGTCCAATGAGCAGTTCTTC.

This clonotype came up many times. V gene TRBV28 combines with J gene TRBJ2-5; D uncertain. CDR1 and CDR2 (germline): MDHEN, SYDVKM. Trimming left V 8 bases short and J 5 bases short, with 18 bases between. This CDR3 has 14 residues. CDR3 nucleotides: TGTGCCAGCGGTGTAAGTCGGGCGTCTGAGACCCAGTACTTC. Translating gives CASGVSRASETQYF.

CDR3 loop: CASSLLSRHEQFF. The CDR3 DNA sequence: TGTGCCAGCAGTTTACTATCTCGGCATGAGCAGTTCTTC. The chain recombines TRBV28 with TRBJ2-1, with D hard to call. The V gene's germline CDR1 is MDHEN and CDR2 SYDVKM. This CDR3 comprises 13 residues. Trimming removed 2 bases at V and 8 bases at J, with 10 bases between.

This clonotype was seen repeatedly, ten times or more. The gene calls are TRBV30 and TRBJ1-2; D possibly corresponds to TRBD1 (5 bases). Germline lookup yields CDR1 GTSNPN and CDR2 SVGIG (reference sequence). Trimming cost V 1 base and J 8 bases, with 14 bases left between them. There are 13 residues in the CDR3. The CDR3 DNA is TGTGCCTGGAGTGACGAGGGAGGGGTCGGCTACACCTTC. Amino acid sequence: CAWSDEGGVGYTF.

The V and J genes are TRBV6-6 and TRBJ1-6; 9 nucleotides agree with TRBD1. This CDR3 comprises 16 residues. V shed 0 bases and J 6 bases; nucleotides not matched to a gene: 3. Germline CDR1 is MNHNY and CDR2 is SVGAGI (reference sequence). The CDR3 protein is CASSYSKDRGNSPLHF. Written as DNA, the CDR3 is TGTGCCAGCAGTTACTCGAAGGACAGGGGTAATTCACCCCTCCACTTT.

This clonotype was detected a few times. The chain employs TRBV3-1 and TRBJ2-7; the match to TRBD2 covers 8 bases. Per germline, CDR1 LGHDT and CDR2 YNNKEL (reference sequence). J gave up 0 bases and V 4 bases, and 14 bases lay outside the gene matches. This CDR3 spans 18 amino acids. The CDR3 reads CASSPGAERGSPSYEQYF. Written as DNA, the CDR3 is TGTGCCAGCAGCCCAGGGGCGGAGCGGGGGTCCCCCTCCTACGAGCAGTACTTC.

The V and J genes are TRBV19 and TRBJ2-7, with 8 nucleotides matching TRBD2. The germline CDR1 and CDR2 sequences are LNHDA and SQIVND (reference sequence). The CDR3 sequence is 15 residues long. With V trimmed by 5 bases and J by 3 bases, 9 bases remained unmatched. CDR3 residues: CASSLAGKGNYEQYF. The CDR3 DNA follows: TGTGCCAGTAGTTTAGCGGGAAAGGGGAACTACGAGCAGTACTTC.

With respect to this clonotype: The final CDR3 position lacks the conserved phenylalanine or tryptophan, pointing to a likely read error. The chain links TRBV7-9 to TRBJ1-2; D remains ambiguous. This CDR3 contains 13 residues. V lost 0 bases and J lost 0, with 2 bases in between. Germline CDR1 is SEHNR and CDR2 is FQNEAQ (reference sequence). The CDR3 coding sequence is TGTGCCAGCAGCTTAGCAGCTAACTATGGCTACACCCTC. Translating it yields CASSLAANYGYTL.

This clonotype came up a few times. The chain combines TRBV7-8 with TRBJ2-1; D could derive from TRBD1 or TRBD2 (5 bases each). This CDR3 has 19 residues. CDR1 SGHVS and CDR2 FQNEAQ come from the germline V gene. Trimming left V 5 bases short and J 8 bases short, with 31 bases between. The DNA for the CDR3 is TGTGCCAGCAGCGGCCCCGGGACGGCTGGCCTGGATTTCCTCCATGAGCAGTTCTTC. This translates into CASSGPGTAGLDFLHEQFF.

This clonotype turned up a few times. This sequence joins TRBV6-5 and TRBJ1-2; a weak D match, TRBD1 (6 bases). In germline, CDR1 is MNHEY, CDR2 SVGAGI. This CDR3 comprises 15 residues. The V and J ends lost 2 bases and 4 bases respectively, with 14 bases between them. Written as DNA, the CDR3 is TGTGCCAGCAGTTACCTCCTGACAGGAGTCTATGGCTACACCTTC. Its protein is CASSYLLTGVYGYTF.